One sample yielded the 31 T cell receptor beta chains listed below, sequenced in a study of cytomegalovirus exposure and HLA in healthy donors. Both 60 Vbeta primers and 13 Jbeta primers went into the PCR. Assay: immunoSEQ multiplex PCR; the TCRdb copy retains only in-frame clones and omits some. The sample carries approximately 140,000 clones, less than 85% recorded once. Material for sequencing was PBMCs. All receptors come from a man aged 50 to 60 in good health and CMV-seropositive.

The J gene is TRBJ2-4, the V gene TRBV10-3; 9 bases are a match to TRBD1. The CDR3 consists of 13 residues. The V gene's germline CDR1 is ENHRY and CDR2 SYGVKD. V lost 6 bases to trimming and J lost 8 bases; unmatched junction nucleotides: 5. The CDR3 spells CAIRRTGDHIQYF. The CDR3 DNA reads TGTGCCATCAGAAGGACAGGGGACCACATTCAGTACTTC.

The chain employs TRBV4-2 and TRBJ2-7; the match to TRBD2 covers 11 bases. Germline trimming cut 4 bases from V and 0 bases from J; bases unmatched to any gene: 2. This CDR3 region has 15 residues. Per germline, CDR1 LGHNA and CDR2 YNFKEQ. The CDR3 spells CASSLTSGSSYEQYF. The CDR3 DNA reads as TGTGCCAGCAGCCTCACTAGCGGGAGCTCCTACGAGCAGTACTTC.

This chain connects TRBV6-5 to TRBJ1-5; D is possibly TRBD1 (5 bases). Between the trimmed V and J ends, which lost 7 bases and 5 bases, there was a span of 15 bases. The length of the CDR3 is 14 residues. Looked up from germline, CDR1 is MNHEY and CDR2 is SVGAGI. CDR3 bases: TGTGCCAGCAAGCGGGGGTATCGGGATCAGCCCCAGCATTTT. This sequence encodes CASKRGYRDQPQHF.

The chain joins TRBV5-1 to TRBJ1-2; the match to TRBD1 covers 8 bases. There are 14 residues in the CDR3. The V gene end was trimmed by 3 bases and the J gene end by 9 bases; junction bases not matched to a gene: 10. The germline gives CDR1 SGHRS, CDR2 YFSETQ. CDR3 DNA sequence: TGCGCCAGCAGCTCGACGGACAGGGTGATAAGCTACACCTTC. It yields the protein CASSSTDRVISYTF.

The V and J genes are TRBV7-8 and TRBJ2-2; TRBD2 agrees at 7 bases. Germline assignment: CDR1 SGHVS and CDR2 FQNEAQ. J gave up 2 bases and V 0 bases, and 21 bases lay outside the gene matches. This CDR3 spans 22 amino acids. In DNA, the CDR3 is TGTGCCAGCAGCTTAGCCTTAATTATAACGACTAGCTCAAAGGGTAACACCGGGGAGCTGTTTTTT. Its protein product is CASSLALIITTSSKGNTGELFF.

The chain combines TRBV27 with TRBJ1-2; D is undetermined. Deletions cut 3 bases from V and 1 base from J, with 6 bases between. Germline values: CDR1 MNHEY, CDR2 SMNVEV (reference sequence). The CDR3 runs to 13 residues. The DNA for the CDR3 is TGTGCCAGCAGTTTCGGGGTTAACTATGGCTACACCTTC. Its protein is CASSFGVNYGYTF.

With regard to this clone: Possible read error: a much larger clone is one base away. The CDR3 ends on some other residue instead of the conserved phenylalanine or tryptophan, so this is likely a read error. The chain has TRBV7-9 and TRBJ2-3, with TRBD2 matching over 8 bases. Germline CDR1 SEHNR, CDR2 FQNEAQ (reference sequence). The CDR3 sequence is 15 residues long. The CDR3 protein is CASSLRSQAGDAQYL. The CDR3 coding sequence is TGTGCCAGCAGCTTAAGGTCACAAGCGGGAGATGCGCAGTATCTT.

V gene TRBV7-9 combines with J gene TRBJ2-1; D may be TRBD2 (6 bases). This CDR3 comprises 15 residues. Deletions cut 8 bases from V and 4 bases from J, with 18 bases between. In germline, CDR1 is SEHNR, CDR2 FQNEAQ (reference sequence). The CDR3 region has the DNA TGTGCCAGCCTTCCTCCACTAGCTTCTTACAATGAGCAGTTCTTC. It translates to CASLPPLASYNEQFF.

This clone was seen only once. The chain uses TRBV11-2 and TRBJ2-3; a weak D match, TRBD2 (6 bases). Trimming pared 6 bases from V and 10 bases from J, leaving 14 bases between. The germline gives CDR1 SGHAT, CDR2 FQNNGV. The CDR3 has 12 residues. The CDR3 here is CASSKVDYPQYF. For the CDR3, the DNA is TGTGCCAGCAGTAAAGTGGACTATCCGCAGTATTTT.

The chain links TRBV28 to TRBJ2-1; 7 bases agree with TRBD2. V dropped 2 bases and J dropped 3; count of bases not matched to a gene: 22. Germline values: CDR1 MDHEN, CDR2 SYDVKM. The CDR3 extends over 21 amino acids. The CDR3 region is CASSLGGWVAGDLANYNEQFF. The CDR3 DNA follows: TGTGCCAGCAGTTTAGGGGGTTGGGTAGCGGGCGATCTTGCAAACTACAATGAGCAGTTCTTC. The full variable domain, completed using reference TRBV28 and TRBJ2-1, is DVKVTQSSRYLVKRTGEKVFLECVQDMDHENMFWYRQDPGLGLRLIYFSYDVKMKEKGDIPEGYSVSREKKERFSLILESASTNQTSMYLCASSLGGWVAGDLANYNEQFFGPGTRLTVL.

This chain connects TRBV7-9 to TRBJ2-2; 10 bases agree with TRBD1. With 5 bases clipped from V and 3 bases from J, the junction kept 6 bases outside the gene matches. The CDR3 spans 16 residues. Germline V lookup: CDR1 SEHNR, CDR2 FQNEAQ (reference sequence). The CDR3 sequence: CASSPPGTGDTGELFF. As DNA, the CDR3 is TGTGCCAGCAGCCCCCCCGGGACAGGGGACACCGGGGAGCTGTTTTTT.

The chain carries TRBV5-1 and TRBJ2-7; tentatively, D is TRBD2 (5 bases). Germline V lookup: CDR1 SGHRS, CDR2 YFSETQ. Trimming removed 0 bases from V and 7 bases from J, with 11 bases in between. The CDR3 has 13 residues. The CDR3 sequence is CASSLEGVREQYF. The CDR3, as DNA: TGCGCCAGCAGCTTGGAGGGAGTTAGGGAGCAGTACTTC.

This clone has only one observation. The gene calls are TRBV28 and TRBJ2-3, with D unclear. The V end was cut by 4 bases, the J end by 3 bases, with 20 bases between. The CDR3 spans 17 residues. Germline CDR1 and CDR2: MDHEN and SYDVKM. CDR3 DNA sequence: TGTGCCAGCAGTTCCGCTCGATCGGCGGTCGGGACAGATACGCAGTATTTT. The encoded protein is CASSSARSAVGTDTQYF.

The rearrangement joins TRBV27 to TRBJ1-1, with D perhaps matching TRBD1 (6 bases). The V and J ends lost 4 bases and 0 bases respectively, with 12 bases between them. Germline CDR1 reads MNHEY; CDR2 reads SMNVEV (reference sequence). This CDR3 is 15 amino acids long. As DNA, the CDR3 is TGTGCCAGCAGTTCACCTCCAGGGGTGAACACTGAAGCTTTCTTT. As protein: CASSSPPGVNTEAFF.

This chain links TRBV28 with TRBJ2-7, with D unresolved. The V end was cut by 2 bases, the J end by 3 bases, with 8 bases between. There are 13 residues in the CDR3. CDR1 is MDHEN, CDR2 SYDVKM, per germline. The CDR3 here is CASSLHSIYEQYF. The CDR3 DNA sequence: TGTGCCAGCAGTTTACACAGCATCTACGAGCAGTACTTC.

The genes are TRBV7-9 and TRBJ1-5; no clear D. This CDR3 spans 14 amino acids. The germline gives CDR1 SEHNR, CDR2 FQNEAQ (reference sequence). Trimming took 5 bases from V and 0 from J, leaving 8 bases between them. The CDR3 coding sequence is TGTGCCAGCAGCCAAACAGATAGCAATCAGCCCCAGCATTTT. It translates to CASSQTDSNQPQHF.

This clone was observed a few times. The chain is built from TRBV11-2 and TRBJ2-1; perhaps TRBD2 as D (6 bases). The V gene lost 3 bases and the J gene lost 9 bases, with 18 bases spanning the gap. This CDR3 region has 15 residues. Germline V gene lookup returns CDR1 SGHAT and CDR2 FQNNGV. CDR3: CASSFAGGASGEQFF. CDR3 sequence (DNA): TGTGCCAGCAGCTTCGCTGGCGGGGCCTCGGGTGAGCAGTTCTTC.

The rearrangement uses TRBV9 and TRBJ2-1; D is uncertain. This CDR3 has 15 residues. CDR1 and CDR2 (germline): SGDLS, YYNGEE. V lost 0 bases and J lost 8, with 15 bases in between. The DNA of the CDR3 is TGTGCCAGCAGCGTAGGCGGCTTTGCTTTTCATGAGCAGTTCTTC. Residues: CASSVGGFAFHEQFF.

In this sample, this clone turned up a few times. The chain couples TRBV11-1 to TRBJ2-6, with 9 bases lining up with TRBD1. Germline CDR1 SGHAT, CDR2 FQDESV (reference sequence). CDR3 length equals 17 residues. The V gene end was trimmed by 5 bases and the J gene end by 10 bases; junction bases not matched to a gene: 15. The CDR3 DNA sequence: TGTGCCAGCAGCCAAAGCACCGGGACAGGGAGTTTTAACGTCCTGACTTTC. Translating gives CASSQSTGTGSFNVLTF.

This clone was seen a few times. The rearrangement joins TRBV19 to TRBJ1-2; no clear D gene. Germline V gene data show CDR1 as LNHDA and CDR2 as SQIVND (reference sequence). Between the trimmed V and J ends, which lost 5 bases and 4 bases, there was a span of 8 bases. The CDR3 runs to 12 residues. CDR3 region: CASSLNSYGYTF. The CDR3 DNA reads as TGTGCCAGTAGTTTAAACAGCTATGGCTACACCTTC. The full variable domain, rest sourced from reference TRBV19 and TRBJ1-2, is DGGITQSPKYLFRKEGQNVTLSCEQNLNHDAMYWYRQDPGQGLRLIYYSQIVNDFQKGDIAEGYSVSREKKESFPLTVTSAQKNPTAFYLCASSLNSYGYTFGSGTRLTVV.

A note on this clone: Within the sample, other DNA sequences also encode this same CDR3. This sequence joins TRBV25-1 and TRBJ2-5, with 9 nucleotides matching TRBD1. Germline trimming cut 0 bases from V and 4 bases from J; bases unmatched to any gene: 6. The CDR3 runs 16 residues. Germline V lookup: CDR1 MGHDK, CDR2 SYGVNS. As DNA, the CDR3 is TGTGCCAGCAGTGAATACAGGGGACAGGGTGGAGAGACCCAGTACTTC. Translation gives CASSEYRGQGGETQYF.

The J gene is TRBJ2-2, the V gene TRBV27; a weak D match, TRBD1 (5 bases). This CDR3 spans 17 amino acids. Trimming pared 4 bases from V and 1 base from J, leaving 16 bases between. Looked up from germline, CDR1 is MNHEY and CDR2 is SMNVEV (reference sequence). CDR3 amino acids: CASSSSGLRENTGELFF. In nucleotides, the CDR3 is TGTGCCAGCAGTTCATCGGGTCTCAGGGAGAACACCGGGGAGCTGTTTTTT.

CDR3 coding DNA: TGTGCCAGCAGTTCTGGGGGCCTTCTGCGAACTGAAGCTTTCTTT. Protein product: CASSSGGLLRTEAFF. This sequence joins TRBV28 and TRBJ1-1; a weak D match, TRBD1 (6 bases). The germline V gene encodes CDR1 MDHEN and CDR2 SYDVKM. Trimming left V 4 bases short and J 5 bases short, with 17 bases between. This CDR3 comprises 15 residues. Combining the CDR3 with reference TRBV28 and TRBJ1-1 gives the whole variable domain DVKVTQSSRYLVKRTGEKVFLECVQDMDHENMFWYRQDPGLGLRLIYFSYDVKMKEKGDIPEGYSVSREKKERFSLILESASTNQTSMYLCASSSGGLLRTEAFFGQGTRLTVV.

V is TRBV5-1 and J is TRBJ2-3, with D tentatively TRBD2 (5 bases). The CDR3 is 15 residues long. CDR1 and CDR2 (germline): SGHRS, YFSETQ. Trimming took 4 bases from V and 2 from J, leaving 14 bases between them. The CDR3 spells CASSPRGPYTDTQYF. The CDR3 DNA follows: TGCGCCAGCAGCCCGAGAGGGCCCTACACAGATACGCAGTATTTT.

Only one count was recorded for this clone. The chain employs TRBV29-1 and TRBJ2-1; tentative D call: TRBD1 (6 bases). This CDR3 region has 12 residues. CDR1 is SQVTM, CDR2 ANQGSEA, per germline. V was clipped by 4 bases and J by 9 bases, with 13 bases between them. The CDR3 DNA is TGCAGCGTTGGGGGGCCACGGGCTGAGCAGTTCTTC. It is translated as CSVGGPRAEQFF.

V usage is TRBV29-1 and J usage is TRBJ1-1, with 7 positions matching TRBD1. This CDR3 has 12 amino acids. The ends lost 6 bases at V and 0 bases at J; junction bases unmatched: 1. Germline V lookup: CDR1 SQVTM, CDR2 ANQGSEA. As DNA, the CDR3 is TGCAGCGTGGGACAGATGAACACTGAAGCTTTCTTT. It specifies CSVGQMNTEAFF.

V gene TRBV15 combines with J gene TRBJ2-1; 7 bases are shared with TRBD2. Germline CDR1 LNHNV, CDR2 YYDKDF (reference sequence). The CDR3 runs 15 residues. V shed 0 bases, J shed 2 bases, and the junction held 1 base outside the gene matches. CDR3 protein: CATSRDREAYNEQFF. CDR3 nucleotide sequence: TGTGCCACCAGCAGAGATCGGGAGGCCTACAATGAGCAGTTCTTC.

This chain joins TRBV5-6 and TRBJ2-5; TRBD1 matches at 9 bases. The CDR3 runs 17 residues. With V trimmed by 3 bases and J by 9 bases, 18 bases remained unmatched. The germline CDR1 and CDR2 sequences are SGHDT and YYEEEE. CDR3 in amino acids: CASSSTPGQGYSSAQYF. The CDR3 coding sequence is TGTGCCAGCAGCTCCACCCCGGGACAGGGTTACAGTTCGGCCCAGTACTTC.

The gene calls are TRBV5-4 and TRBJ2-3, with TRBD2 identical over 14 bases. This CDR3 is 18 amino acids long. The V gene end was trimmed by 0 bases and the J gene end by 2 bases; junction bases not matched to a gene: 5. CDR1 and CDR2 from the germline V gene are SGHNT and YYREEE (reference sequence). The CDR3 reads CASSLGGTSGSATDTQYF. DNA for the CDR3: TGTGCCAGCAGCTTGGGCGGGACTAGCGGGAGCGCCACAGATACGCAGTATTTT.

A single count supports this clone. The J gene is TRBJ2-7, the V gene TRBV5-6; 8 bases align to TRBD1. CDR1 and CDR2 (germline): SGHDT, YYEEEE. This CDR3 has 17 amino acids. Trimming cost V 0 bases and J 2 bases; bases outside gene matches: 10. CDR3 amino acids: CASSLGGQASLTYEQYF. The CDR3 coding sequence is TGTGCCAGCAGCTTGGGGGGACAGGCCTCACTCACCTACGAGCAGTACTTC.

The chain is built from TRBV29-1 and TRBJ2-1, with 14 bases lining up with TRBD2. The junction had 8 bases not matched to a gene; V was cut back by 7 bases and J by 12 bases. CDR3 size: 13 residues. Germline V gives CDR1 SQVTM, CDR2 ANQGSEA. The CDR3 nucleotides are TGCAGCGGGGGACTAGCGGGAGACCTTGGGCAGTTCTTC. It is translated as CSGGLAGDLGQFF.